The present T cell receptor (beta chain) was sequenced within a study of identical twins. TCRdb re-derived calls from the 5' RACE reads in MiXCR, one entry per CDR3 protein. The table records 400,000 to 550,000 distinct CDR3 sequences, approximately 14% of them present only once. The CDR3 extends over 16 amino acids. The V and J ends lost 0 bases and 0 bases respectively, with 9 bases between them. Germline V gives CDR1 MNHEY, CDR2 SVGAGI. Healthy Caucasian donors formed the entire cohort. This clonotype was seen a handful of times. In addition, the sample was reused for a study of yellow fever vaccine responses in identical twins.

This clonotype originated in a woman in her late teens or twenties in good health. Sequences were obtained from CD4+ T cells sorted from blood. This chain uses TRBV6-5 with TRBJ2-1; D possibly corresponds to TRBD2 (6 bases). The CDR3 is CASSYSGGLSYNEQFF. For the CDR3, the DNA is TGTGCCAGCAGTTACTCCGGGGGTCTCTCCTACAATGAGCAGTTCTTC.